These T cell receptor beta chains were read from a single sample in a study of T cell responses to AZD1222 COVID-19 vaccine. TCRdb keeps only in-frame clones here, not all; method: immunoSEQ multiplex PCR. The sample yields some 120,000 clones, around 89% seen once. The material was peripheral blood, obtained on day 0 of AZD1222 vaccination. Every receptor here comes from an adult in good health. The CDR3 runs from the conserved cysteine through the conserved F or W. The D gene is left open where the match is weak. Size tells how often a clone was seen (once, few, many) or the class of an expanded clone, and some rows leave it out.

CDR3nt: TGCAGCGTTGCGGAGAGCTCCTACGAGCAGTACTTC
CDR3aa: CSVAESSYEQYF
d_gene: NA
j_gene: TRBJ2-7
v_gene: TRBV29-1
abundance: NA
len: 12

CDR3nt: TGTGCCACCAGTGACTTCCCCCTTAACTATGGCTACACCTTC
CDR3aa: CATSDFPLNYGYTF
d_gene: NA
j_gene: TRBJ1-2
v_gene: TRBV24-1
abundance: once
len: 14

CDR3nt: TGCGCCAGCAGCCAAGTGGGGGCCCTTAATGAAAAACTGTTTTTT
CDR3aa: CASSQVGALNEKLFF
d_gene: NA
j_gene: TRBJ1-4
v_gene: TRBV4-1
abundance: NA
len: 15

CDR3nt: TGCGCCAGCAGGAGGAGAGCGAACACCGGGGAGCTGTTTTTT
CDR3aa: CASRRRANTGELFF
d_gene: NA
j_gene: TRBJ2-2
v_gene: TRBV10-1
abundance: NA
len: 14

CDR3nt: TGCGCCAGCAGCCCCAGGACGGGCGAGCAGTACTTC
CDR3aa: CASSPRTGEQYF
d_gene: NA
j_gene: TRBJ2-7
v_gene: TRBV5-1
abundance: NA
len: 12

CDR3nt: TGTGCCAGCAGAGAGCTAGGACAGGGCACTGAAGCTTTCTTT
CDR3aa: CASRELGQGTEAFF
d_gene: TRBD1
j_gene: TRBJ1-1
v_gene: TRBV6-5
abundance: NA
len: 14

CDR3nt: TGTGCCAGCAGCCAATCGCCGTCCGAGCAGTACTTC
CDR3aa: CASSQSPSEQYF
d_gene: NA
j_gene: TRBJ2-7
v_gene: TRBV16
abundance: NA
len: 12

CDR3nt: TGTGCGATGAACAGGGCTACGGCGTACAATGAGCAGTTCTTC
CDR3aa: CAMNRATAYNEQFF
d_gene: NA
j_gene: TRBJ2-1
v_gene: TRBV6-5
abundance: NA
len: 14

CDR3nt: TGTGCCAGCAGCGACTCGGGACAGGGGACCTACGAGCAGTACTTC
CDR3aa: CASSDSGQGTYEQYF
d_gene: TRBD1
j_gene: TRBJ2-7
v_gene: TRBV9
abundance: NA
len: 15

CDR3nt: TGTGCCAGCAGCTTCACGTTGGGAGGTCGCACTGAAGCTTTCTTT
CDR3aa: CASSFTLGGRTEAFF
d_gene: NA
j_gene: TRBJ1-1
v_gene: TRBV5-6
abundance: NA
len: 15

CDR3nt: TGTGCCAGCAGTTTGGGGGATTACGAGCAGTACTTC
CDR3aa: CASSLGDYEQYF
d_gene: NA
j_gene: TRBJ2-7
v_gene: TRBV12-3/TRBV12-4
abundance: once
len: 12

CDR3nt: TGTGCCATCAGACCCGTCCGACAGGGGGCGAACACCGGGGAGCTGTTTTTT
CDR3aa: CAIRPVRQGANTGELFF
d_gene: TRBD1
j_gene: TRBJ2-2
v_gene: TRBV10-3
abundance: NA
len: 17

CDR3nt: TGTGCCAGCAGCTTAGCCTATAAGTTGGAGACCCAGTACTTC
CDR3aa: CASSLAYKLETQYF
d_gene: NA
j_gene: TRBJ2-5
v_gene: TRBV7-6
abundance: NA
len: 14

CDR3nt: TGTGCCAGCAGTGGCTCGGGTACTGAAGCTTTCTTT
CDR3aa: CASSGSGTEAFF
d_gene: NA
j_gene: TRBJ1-1
v_gene: TRBV6-1
abundance: NA
len: 12

CDR3nt: TGTGCCAGCAGGGAGGGGTACGACTATGGCTACACCTTC
CDR3aa: CASREGYDYGYTF
d_gene: NA
j_gene: TRBJ1-2
v_gene: TRBV6-5
abundance: NA
len: 13

CDR3nt: TGTGCCAGCAGTTTTCCGACTTTTAACACCGGGGAGCTGTTTTTT
CDR3aa: CASSFPTFNTGELFF
d_gene: NA
j_gene: TRBJ2-2
v_gene: TRBV28
abundance: once
len: 15

CDR3nt: TGTGCCAGCAGTGAATCTGCTAGGGTGCGGTCACCCCTCCACTTT
CDR3aa: CASSESARVRSPLHF
d_gene: NA
j_gene: TRBJ1-6
v_gene: TRBV25-1
abundance: NA
len: 15

CDR3nt: TGTGCCTGGACCCATCAGGGGGAGTATGGCTACACCTTC
CDR3aa: CAWTHQGEYGYTF
d_gene: TRBD1
j_gene: TRBJ1-2
v_gene: TRBV30
abundance: NA
len: 13

CDR3nt: TGTGCCAGCAGCTCCCCATATAGCACAGATACGCAGTATTTT
CDR3aa: CASSSPYSTDTQYF
d_gene: NA
j_gene: TRBJ2-3
v_gene: TRBV7-8
abundance: NA
len: 14

CDR3nt: TGTGCCAGCAGTGAAACTTCCGGGGAGCTGTTTTTT
CDR3aa: CASSETSGELFF
d_gene: NA
j_gene: TRBJ2-2
v_gene: TRBV6-1
abundance: few
len: 12

CDR3nt: TGTGCCAGCAGCGTAGAAGTAGGGGTCTTGCAGTATTTT
CDR3aa: CASSVEVGVLQYF
d_gene: NA
j_gene: TRBJ2-3
v_gene: TRBV9
abundance: NA
len: 13

CDR3nt: TGCAGCGTTCGTTGGGGAGTTGATCAGCCCCAGCATTTT
CDR3aa: CSVRWGVDQPQHF
d_gene: NA
j_gene: TRBJ1-5
v_gene: TRBV29-1
abundance: NA
len: 13

CDR3nt: TGTGCCAGCAGCGTAGGGGACAGGGCCTACGAGCAGTACTTC
CDR3aa: CASSVGDRAYEQYF
d_gene: TRBD1
j_gene: TRBJ2-7
v_gene: TRBV9
abundance: NA
len: 14

CDR3nt: TGTGCCAGCAGGTGGGAGGGCCAAGGCTACACCTTC
CDR3aa: CASRWEGQGYTF
d_gene: NA
j_gene: TRBJ1-2
v_gene: TRBV27
abundance: NA
len: 12

CDR3nt: TGTGCCAGCAGCCCCGGTTGGCCTGGGGCCAACGTCCTGACTTTC
CDR3aa: CASSPGWPGANVLTF
d_gene: NA
j_gene: TRBJ2-6
v_gene: TRBV7-2
abundance: NA
len: 15

CDR3nt: TGTGCCTGGAGTGGACAGGCGAACACTGAAGCTTTCTTT
CDR3aa: CAWSGQANTEAFF
d_gene: NA
j_gene: TRBJ1-1
v_gene: TRBV30
abundance: NA
len: 13

CDR3nt: TGTGCCAGCAGGGGGACCGGGACAGCGTTCTGGAACACTGAAGCTTTCTTT
CDR3aa: CASRGTGTAFWNTEAFF
d_gene: TRBD1
j_gene: TRBJ1-1
v_gene: TRBV2
abundance: once
len: 17

CDR3nt: TGTGCCAGTAGTCCTGCGGGGAACACTGAAGCTTTCTTT
CDR3aa: CASSPAGNTEAFF
d_gene: NA
j_gene: TRBJ1-1
v_gene: TRBV19
abundance: NA
len: 13

CDR3nt: TGTGCCAGCAGCGCCCTTAGCGGGAAAGCCTCCTACGAGCAGTACTTC
CDR3aa: CASSALSGKASYEQYF
d_gene: TRBD2
j_gene: TRBJ2-7
v_gene: TRBV7-2
abundance: once
len: 16

CDR3nt: TGTGCCAGCAGCGTAGGGGGACAGAGTGGGACCCAGTACTTC
CDR3aa: CASSVGGQSGTQYF
d_gene: TRBD1
j_gene: TRBJ2-5
v_gene: TRBV9
abundance: NA
len: 14

CDR3nt: TGTGCCAGCAGCTTAGAACCGCTACAGAGGGGGACCCAGTACTTC
CDR3aa: CASSLEPLQRGTQYF
d_gene: NA
j_gene: TRBJ2-5
v_gene: TRBV7-2
abundance: NA
len: 15

CDR3nt: TGCGCCAGCAGCCCCCGGACAGCGGGAGGGCCAAGCTCCTACAATGAGCAGTTCTTC
CDR3aa: CASSPRTAGGPSSYNEQFF
d_gene: TRBD2
j_gene: TRBJ2-1
v_gene: TRBV5-1
abundance: NA
len: 19

CDR3nt: TGTGCCAGCAGCCAAGGGACAAAGAATCAGCCCCAGCATTTT
CDR3aa: CASSQGTKNQPQHF
d_gene: NA
j_gene: TRBJ1-5
v_gene: TRBV3-1/TRBV3-2
abundance: once
len: 14

CDR3nt: TGTGCCACCAGTGATTTATCTAGCGGGACAGGGTCCTACGAGCAGTACTTC
CDR3aa: CATSDLSSGTGSYEQYF
d_gene: NA
j_gene: TRBJ2-7
v_gene: TRBV24-1
abundance: NA
len: 17

CDR3nt: TGTGCCAGCAGCGTAGAACGTCGAGGGTTCCCCGGCGGGGAGCTGTTTTTT
CDR3aa: CASSVERRGFPGGELFF
d_gene: NA
j_gene: TRBJ2-2
v_gene: TRBV9
abundance: once
len: 17

CDR3nt: TGTGCCAGTAGTATAGGGGACAGGGCCCCCTCGGGAGGCTACACCTTC
CDR3aa: CASSIGDRAPSGGYTF
d_gene: TRBD1
j_gene: TRBJ1-2
v_gene: TRBV19
abundance: NA
len: 16

CDR3nt: TGTGCCAGCAGCTTGGGAAACGAGCAGTACTTC
CDR3aa: CASSLGNEQYF
d_gene: NA
j_gene: TRBJ2-7
v_gene: TRBV7-9
abundance: NA
len: 11

CDR3nt: TGTGCCAGCAGTCGGGACTCGAGCTCGAGTGGGGCCAACGTCCTGACTTTC
CDR3aa: CASSRDSSSSGANVLTF
d_gene: NA
j_gene: TRBJ2-6
v_gene: TRBV6-2/TRBV6-3
abundance: NA
len: 17

CDR3nt: TGCGCCAGCAGCCTAGGACTCTTTTCTGGAAACACCATATATTTT
CDR3aa: CASSLGLFSGNTIYF
d_gene: NA
j_gene: TRBJ1-3
v_gene: TRBV5-1
abundance: NA
len: 15

CDR3nt: TGTGCCAGCAGCCCCCTACAACGACAGGGCCTCACAGATACGCAGTATTTT
CDR3aa: CASSPLQRQGLTDTQYF
d_gene: TRBD1
j_gene: TRBJ2-3
v_gene: TRBV7-8
abundance: NA
len: 17

CDR3nt: TGCGCCAGCAGTGAAAGAAGGGGGGAGGTTATCCCCTACGAGCAGTACTTC
CDR3aa: CASSERRGEVIPYEQYF
d_gene: NA
j_gene: TRBJ2-7
v_gene: TRBV10-1
abundance: few
len: 17

CDR3nt: TGTGCCAGCAGTGACCCCTCTCGAGACATTCAGTACTTC
CDR3aa: CASSDPSRDIQYF
d_gene: NA
j_gene: TRBJ2-4
v_gene: TRBV6-1
abundance: NA
len: 13

CDR3nt: TGTGCCACCCCCGGAGGATCCCCATCTAACACCATATATTTT
CDR3aa: CATPGGSPSNTIYF
d_gene: NA
j_gene: TRBJ1-3
v_gene: TRBV21-1
abundance: NA
len: 14